Following are 17 T cell receptor beta chains from one sample sequenced in a study of blood T cell repertoires in COVID-19. The protocol was immunoSEQ multiplex PCR, while the TCRdb copy is restricted to in-frame clones and leaves out a portion. The sample lists 310,000 or so clones, roughly 87% seen once, with around 9.3% in the top ten. Sequencing was performed on PBMCs or T cells enriched from blood (not recorded which). The receptors originated from a woman younger than 30 who had recovered from COVID-19.

The chain employs TRBV20-1 and TRBJ1-2; TRBD1 matches 7 bases. CDR1 is DFQATT, CDR2 SNEGSKA, per germline (reference sequence). The CDR3 totals 18 residues. Losses at the gene ends were 3 bases for V and 3 bases for J; bases not matched to a gene: 19. The CDR3 loop is CSASLMGDRAYFYYGYTF. CDR3 coding DNA: TGCAGTGCTAGTCTCATGGGGGACAGAGCATATTTTTACTATGGCTACACCTTC.

The rearrangement links TRBV10-3 to TRBJ2-3; 8 positions match TRBD2. This CDR3 comprises 15 residues. Germline V CDR1 and CDR2: ENHRY, SYGVKD. V was clipped by 10 bases and J by 0 bases; unmatched bases: 9. The CDR3 protein is CATGLAGSSTDTQYF. The CDR3, as DNA: TGTGCCACCGGATTAGCGGGGAGTAGCACAGATACGCAGTATTTT.

This chain connects TRBV6-2 or TRBV6-3 to TRBJ2-5; D possibly corresponds to TRBD1 (5 bases). Germline V gene lookup returns CDR1 MNHEY and CDR2 SVGEGT. The length of the CDR3 is 13 residues. The ends were cut back, 2 bases at V and 7 bases at J, with 11 bases in the middle. In nucleotides, the CDR3 is TGTGCCAGCAGTTACGGGGATCAGGGGACCCAGTACTTC. It encodes CASSYGDQGTQYF.

This clone was picked up one time. The V and J genes are TRBV6-2 or TRBV6-3 and TRBJ1-5; TRBD1 matches 11 bases. V lost 0 bases, J lost 10 bases, and 5 bases stayed unmatched. CDR1 and CDR2 from the germline V gene are MNHEY and SVGEGT. There are 15 residues in the CDR3. CDR3 in amino acids: CASSYSGTGGRPQHF. In DNA form, the CDR3 reads TGTGCCAGCAGTTACTCAGGGACAGGGGGTCGACCCCAGCATTTT.

This rearrangement joins TRBV3-1 (or the pseudogene TRBV3-2) to TRBJ1-4; D is unresolved. Trimming shortened V by 1 base and J by 5 bases, and 5 bases separated the two germline ends. Per the germline V gene, CDR1 is LGHDT and CDR2 is YNNKEL (reference sequence). The CDR3 has 13 amino acids. As DNA, the CDR3 is TGTGCCAGCAGCCAAGTGAGGAATGAAAAACTGTTTTTT. It translates to CASSQVRNEKLFF.

There are many counts of this clone. This chain links TRBV6-5 with TRBJ2-1; 10 bases map to TRBD1. This CDR3 contains 15 residues. J lost 7 bases, V lost 4 bases, and 7 bases had no gene match. Germline V lookup: CDR1 MNHEY, CDR2 SVGAGI. The CDR3 DNA reads TGTGCCAGCAGTTCAGACAGGACAGGGGGGAATGAGCAGTTCTTC. This gives the protein CASSSDRTGGNEQFF.

The rearrangement joins TRBV7-3 to TRBJ1-2; weak D call: TRBD1 (5 bases). The CDR3 has 15 residues. CDR1 is SGHTA and CDR2 is FQGTGA in the germline V gene. The V end was cut by 1 base, the J end by 6 bases, with 15 bases between. The DNA for the CDR3 is TGTGCCAGCAGCTTAAATGGGGCAGGGCTTAATGGCTACACCTTC. Amino acid sequence: CASSLNGAGLNGYTF.

The chain links TRBV19 to TRBJ1-1, with D possibly being TRBD1 (5 bases). Germline CDR1 LNHDA, CDR2 SQIVND (reference sequence). The CDR3 runs to 16 residues. Trimming stripped 4 bases from V and 5 bases from J, with 20 bases between. The CDR3 loop is CASSNRGTAAGTEAFF. The CDR3 DNA reads as TGTGCCAGTAGTAACCGGGGGACCGCGGCAGGGACTGAAGCTTTCTTT.

The V and J genes are TRBV30 and TRBJ1-3; D call uncertain. Looked up from germline, CDR1 is GTSNPN and CDR2 is SVGIG (reference sequence). Between the trimmed V and J ends, which lost 0 bases and 2 bases, there was a span of 8 bases. The CDR3 is 14 residues long. This CDR3 reads CAWSVTRTGNTIYF. CDR3 sequence (DNA): TGTGCCTGGAGTGTAACTAGAACTGGAAACACCATATATTTT.

The chain recombines TRBV24-1 with TRBJ1-1; D might be TRBD1 (5 bases). Trimming removed 10 bases at V and 1 base at J, with 9 bases between. There are 12 residues in the CDR3. Germline V gene sequence: CDR1 KGHDR, CDR2 SFDVKD. The DNA of the CDR3 is TGTGCCACGCCCACAGGGAACACTGAAGCTTTCTTT. Protein sequence: CATPTGNTEAFF.

V is TRBV7-2 and J is TRBJ2-7, with a tentative D call TRBD2 (5 bases). Per the germline V gene, CDR1 is SGHTA and CDR2 is FQGNSA. Between the trimmed V and J ends, which lost 5 bases and 3 bases, there was a span of 17 bases. This CDR3 has 15 residues. In nucleotides, the CDR3 is TGTGCCAGCAGCCATGGGGTGGGGAGAGGCTACGAGCAGTACTTC. Translating gives CASSHGVGRGYEQYF. Full variable domain (missing parts from reference TRBV7-2 and TRBJ2-7): GAGVSQSPSNKVTEKGKDVELRCDPISGHTALYWYRQSLGQGLEFLIYFQGNSAPDKSGLPSDRFSAERTGGSVSTLTIQRTQQEDSAVYLCASSHGVGRGYEQYFGPGTRLTVT.

The chain uses TRBV30 and TRBJ1-5; no clear D. Looked up from germline, CDR1 is GTSNPN and CDR2 is SVGIG (reference sequence). CDR3 size: 13 residues. Trimming removed 3 bases from V and 4 bases from J, with 10 bases in between. As DNA, the CDR3 is TGTGCCTGGAGCGCGGATGGGAATCAGCCCCAGCATTTT. Protein product: CAWSADGNQPQHF.

This chain links TRBV5-6 with TRBJ2-1, with TRBD2 identical over 10 bases. The V segment lost 4 bases and the J segment 4 bases; nucleotides outside the gene matches: 5. Germline V gene sequence: CDR1 SGHDT, CDR2 YYEEEE. The CDR3 runs to 15 residues. The CDR3 spells CASSTPSGGYNEQFF. Here the CDR3 DNA reads TGTGCCAGCAGCACCCCTAGCGGGGGTTACAATGAGCAGTTCTTC. The full variable domain, with the rest looked up from reference TRBV5-6 and TRBJ2-1, is DAGVTQSPTHLIKTRGQQVTLRCSPKSGHDTVSWYQQALGQGPQFIFQYYEEEERQRGNFPDRFSGHQFPNYSSELNVNALLLGDSALYLCASSTPSGGYNEQFFGPGTRLTVL.

V and J are TRBV19 and TRBJ2-1, with D tentatively TRBD2 (6 bases). The germline CDR1 and CDR2 sequences are LNHDA and SQIVND (reference sequence). Trimming took 4 bases from V and 7 from J, leaving 17 bases between them. The CDR3 covers 15 residues. The CDR3 DNA reads TGTGCCAGTAGTAGACGGGGGAGGATGATAAATGAGCAGTTCTTC. Amino acid sequence: CASSRRGRMINEQFF.

The chain couples TRBV18 to TRBJ1-1; D gene ambiguous. The CDR3 loop spans 13 amino acids. The V gene's germline CDR1 is KGHSH and CDR2 LQKENI. Trimming cost V 5 bases and J 7 bases, with 14 bases left between them. The chain's CDR3 is CASSKSLGGEAFF. The CDR3 DNA sequence: TGTGCCAGCTCAAAATCACTAGGAGGTGAAGCTTTCTTT. Full variable domain (remainder filled in from reference TRBV18 and TRBJ1-1): NAGVMQNPRHLVRRRGQEARLRCSPMKGHSHVYWYRQLPEEGLKFMVYLQKENIIDESGMPKERFSAEFPKEGPSILRIQQVVRGDSAAYFCASSKSLGGEAFFGQGTRLTVV.

The V and J genes are TRBV4-3 and TRBJ1-6; D might be TRBD1 (6 bases). Trimming took off 0 bases at V and 6 bases at J, with 15 bases between the two ends. Germline V gene lookup returns CDR1 LGHNA and CDR2 YSLEER. There are 17 residues in the CDR3. CDR3 sequence reads: CASSQDWSRGSNSPLHF. The CDR3 DNA reads TGCGCCAGCAGCCAAGATTGGAGCAGGGGCTCTAATTCACCCCTCCACTTT.

This rearrangement joins TRBV11-2 to TRBJ2-3; D uncertain. This CDR3 spans 14 amino acids. V lost 6 bases, J lost 2 bases, and 12 bases lay in between. The germline CDR1 and CDR2 sequences are SGHAT and FQNNGV. The CDR3 DNA is TGTGCCAGCAGACAAACCCAGTCCACAGATACGCAGTATTTT. Protein sequence: CASRQTQSTDTQYF.